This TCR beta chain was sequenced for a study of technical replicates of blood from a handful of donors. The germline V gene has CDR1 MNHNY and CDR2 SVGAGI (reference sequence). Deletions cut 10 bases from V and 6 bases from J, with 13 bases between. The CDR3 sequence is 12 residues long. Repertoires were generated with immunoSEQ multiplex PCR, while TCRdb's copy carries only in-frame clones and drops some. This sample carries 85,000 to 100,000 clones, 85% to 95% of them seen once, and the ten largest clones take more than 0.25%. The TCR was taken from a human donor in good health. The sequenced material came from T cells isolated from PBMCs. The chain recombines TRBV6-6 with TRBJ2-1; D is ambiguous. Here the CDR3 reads CATESSGNEQFF. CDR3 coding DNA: TGTGCCACCGAAAGCTCCGGCAATGAGCAGTTCTTC.